Only a few counts were recorded for the clone carrying this TCR beta chain. Amplification of TCR alpha and beta CDR3 regions from RNA used iRepertoire nested multiplex PCR. From the multiplex PCR reads, TCRdb called clonotypes with MiXCR, one entry per CDR3 protein. The data show more than 350,000 distinct CDR3 sequences, about two fifths seen once. This sample was taken from a study of glioma-infiltrating T cells. V was shortened by 7 bases and J by 1 base, with 7 bases between the two germline ends. The CDR3 is 12 residues long. Germline CDR1 SNHLY, CDR2 FYNNEI. The sequencing input was glioma tissue, nonneoplastic brain tissue, or PBMCs (not recorded which). The clonotype comes from a human donor with low-grade glioma or glioblastoma, undergoing nonglioma brain surgery, or in good health (not recorded which). V usage is TRBV2 and J usage is TRBJ1-1; no clear D gene. DNA for the CDR3: TGTGCCAGCACAAGAGAGAACACTGAAGCTTTCTTT. It codes for CASTRENTEAFF.